This TCR beta chain was profiled in a study of type 1 and type 2 diabetes patients. Germline lookup yields CDR1 MNHNS and CDR2 SASEGT. CDR3 length: 16 residues. Trimming took 3 bases from V and 0 from J, leaving 15 bases between them. Genomic DNA was the PCR template. A primer set of 30 forward and 13 reverse primers amplified the CDR3. Each CDR3 protein is one row after TCRdb ran MiXCR on the multiplex PCR reads. Of about 270,000 distinct CDR3 sequences in the sample, more than 40% are singletons; the top ten hold roughly 13%. The sequence derives from a man aged 18 to 30 with type 2 diabetes. This chain links TRBV6-1 with TRBJ2-7; weak D call: TRBD2 (5 bases). The sequenced sample was peripheral blood mononuclear cells (PBMCs). CDR3 residues: CASSDEGLWASYEQYF. The DNA of the CDR3 is TGTGCCAGCAGTGATGAGGGTCTTTGGGCCTCCTACGAGCAGTACTTC.